These 27 T cell receptor beta chains came from one sample sequenced in a study of blood T cell repertoires in COVID-19. The data were produced by immunoSEQ multiplex PCR, yet TCRdb's version contains in-frame clones alone and is incomplete. Altogether tens of thousands of clones are present, roughly 88% being singletons, with the ten largest covering 1.9%. Sequenced input: peripheral blood. Every receptor here comes from an elderly woman with active or convalescent COVID-19.

V is TRBV18 and J is TRBJ1-3, with a weak D call TRBD1 (5 bases). V lost 6 bases, J lost 4 bases, and 13 bases lay in between. Per the germline V gene, CDR1 is KGHSH and CDR2 is LQKENI. This CDR3 is 14 amino acids long. The CDR3 region is CASSLQAPGNTIYF. DNA of the CDR3: TGTGCCAGCTCGCTACAGGCACCCGGAAACACCATATATTTT.

This clone was picked up a small number of times. The chain recombines TRBV11-2 with TRBJ1-5, with D maybe TRBD1 (6 bases). CDR3 length equals 15 residues. V was clipped by 1 base and J by 7 bases, with 14 bases between them. Germline-derived CDR1 and CDR2 are SGHAT and FQNNGV. CDR3 in DNA: TGTGCCAGCAGCTTAGGGGCTGGGGGCGCACAGCCCCAGCATTTT. It translates to CASSLGAGGAQPQHF.

This clone was recorded a few times. The CDR3 spells CASSLGAGGYEQYF. The CDR3 bases are TGTGCCAGCAGCTTAGGGGCAGGGGGCTACGAGCAGTACTTC. The gene calls are TRBV7-3 and TRBJ2-7, with 7 bases matching TRBD1. The CDR3 length is 14 residues. V shed 2 bases and J 3 bases; nucleotides not matched to a gene: 4. In germline, CDR1 is SGHTA, CDR2 FQGTGA.

The J gene is TRBJ1-2, the V gene TRBV4-1, with 7 positions matching TRBD1. V lost 7 bases to trimming and J lost 6 bases; unmatched junction nucleotides: 14. The CDR3 has 15 residues. Germline-derived CDR1 and CDR2 are MGHRA and YSYEKL. The CDR3 reads CASTYRQGGRDGYTF. The CDR3 bases are TGCGCCAGCACCTACCGACAGGGAGGACGGGATGGCTACACCTTC.

This chain links TRBV6-5 with TRBJ2-3; D is undetermined. Per germline, CDR1 MNHEY and CDR2 SVGAGI. The CDR3 covers 11 residues. The germline V and J ends were trimmed by 10 bases and 4 bases, with 9 bases remaining between them. CDR3: CATVNADTQYF. The CDR3 DNA sequence: TGTGCCACAGTAAACGCAGATACGCAGTATTTT.

The V gene is TRBV6-5, the J gene TRBJ2-1; possibly TRBD2 for D (6 bases). From germline, CDR1 is MNHEY and CDR2 SVGAGI. This CDR3 is 14 amino acids long. Trimming removed 2 bases at V and 5 bases at J, with 10 bases between. CDR3 DNA sequence: TGTGCCAGCAGTTACAAAGGACTACACAATGAGCAGTTCTTC. As protein: CASSYKGLHNEQFF.

This chain uses TRBV27 with TRBJ2-3; D is undetermined. V was shortened by 3 bases and J by 4 bases, with 8 bases between the two germline ends. Germline V CDR1 and CDR2: MNHEY, SMNVEV (reference sequence). The CDR3 is made up of 13 amino acids. The CDR3 protein is CASSFWSADTQYF. CDR3 bases: TGTGCCAGCAGTTTCTGGAGTGCAGATACGCAGTATTTT.

V gene TRBV29-1 combines with J gene TRBJ2-2; D is unclear. Germline CDR1 is SQVTM and CDR2 is ANQGSEA. Trimming left V 4 bases short and J 0 bases short, with 3 bases between. There are 12 residues in the CDR3. CDR3 protein: CSVVSNTGELFF. In nucleotides, the CDR3 is TGCAGCGTTGTATCGAACACCGGGGAGCTGTTTTTT.

About this clone itself: One end of the junction is discordant with germline, which a read error may explain. The rearrangement uses TRBV27 and TRBJ2-7; 7 bases align to TRBD1. Germline lookup yields CDR1 MNHEY and CDR2 SMNVEV (reference sequence). CDR3 length: 13 amino acids. The CDR3 here is CASSTGQVDVMDF. Written as DNA, the CDR3 is TGTGCCAGCAGCACCGGACAGGTCGATGTCATGGACTTC.

This chain joins TRBV12-5 and TRBJ1-6, with 10 bases aligning to TRBD1. This CDR3 has 18 amino acids. Germline V gene data show CDR1 as LGHNT and CDR2 as FRNRAP. The V and J ends lost 1 base and 7 bases, in that order; junction bases with no gene match: 10. CDR3 nucleotides: TGTGCTAGTGGTTTGGGACAGGGGGCCCGGAGCAGAAATTCACCCCTCCACTTT. Amino acids: CASGLGQGARSRNSPLHF.

The chain joins TRBV4-1 to TRBJ1-4; TRBD1 matches 7 bases. With V trimmed by 5 bases and J by 7 bases, 7 bases remained unmatched. This CDR3 comprises 14 residues. Germline V gene data show CDR1 as MGHRA and CDR2 as YSYEKL. CDR3 in DNA: TGCGCCAGCAGCTCGGGACAGCTAGGTGAAAAACTGTTTTTT. Protein: CASSSGQLGEKLFF.

The chain has TRBV5-1 and TRBJ2-5; 8 nucleotides align to TRBD2. Per the germline V gene, CDR1 is SGHRS and CDR2 is YFSETQ. V was clipped by 6 bases and J by 4 bases; unmatched bases: 8. This CDR3 contains 14 residues. In DNA, the CDR3 is TGCGCCAGCAACCCATTAGCGGGGCCAGAGACCCAGTACTTC. Its translation: CASNPLAGPETQYF. Together with reference TRBV5-1 and TRBJ2-5, the CDR3 gives the full variable domain: KAGVTQTPRYLIKTRGQQVTLSCSPISGHRSVSWYQQTPGQGLQFLFEYFSETQRNKGNFPGRFSGRQFSNSRSEMNVSTLELGDSALYLCASNPLAGPETQYFGPGTRLLVL.

This rearrangement joins TRBV7-3 to TRBJ2-3; D might be TRBD2 (6 bases). From germline, CDR1 is SGHTA and CDR2 FQGTGA. The CDR3 spans 14 residues. The V and J ends lost 3 bases and 6 bases respectively, with 13 bases between them. The CDR3 nucleotides are TGTGCCAGCAGCTTCGGCGGGAATAAGGATACGCAGTATTTT. Protein sequence: CASSFGGNKDTQYF.

V gene TRBV4-3 combines with J gene TRBJ1-1; D might be TRBD1 (6 bases). Germline CDR1 LGHNA, CDR2 YSLEER. Trimming stripped 4 bases from V and 1 base from J, with 19 bases between. The CDR3 contains 17 residues. Here the CDR3 DNA reads TGCGCCAGCAGCCTTCGTAGAACAGGGTTGGGGAACACTGAAGCTTTCTTT. This codes for CASSLRRTGLGNTEAFF.

DNA for the CDR3: TGTGCCAGCAGCGCCGGGTCGGGGGGCGCGCAGTTCTTC. It encodes CASSAGSGGAQFF. The chain recombines TRBV5-5 with TRBJ2-1, with a weak D call TRBD2 (7 bases). Trimming cost V 4 bases and J 12 bases, with 17 bases left between them. This CDR3 is 13 amino acids long. Germline V gene sequence: CDR1 SGHKS, CDR2 YYEKEE (reference sequence).

The V and J genes are TRBV27 and TRBJ2-5, with 11 bases aligning to TRBD2. CDR3 length: 19 amino acids. Germline-derived CDR1 and CDR2 are MNHEY and SMNVEV (reference sequence). Losses at the gene ends were 6 bases for V and 1 base for J; bases not matched to a gene: 16. This CDR3 reads CASSPYGLAGGPVQETQYF. Here the CDR3 DNA reads TGTGCCAGCAGCCCTTACGGATTAGCGGGAGGGCCTGTCCAAGAGACCCAGTACTTC.

V usage is TRBV25-1 and J usage is TRBJ1-2; tentatively, D is TRBD1 (5 bases). This CDR3 has 15 amino acids. V gave up 6 bases and J gave up 6 bases, with 20 bases separating them. Germline loops: CDR1 MGHDK, CDR2 SYGVNS. The CDR3 is CASSRGWGRVHGYTF. The CDR3 DNA follows: TGTGCCAGCAGCCGGGGGTGGGGCAGGGTCCATGGCTACACCTTC.

This sequence joins TRBV7-2 and TRBJ1-2; 7 bases are shared with TRBD1. The V gene's germline CDR1 is SGHTA and CDR2 FQGNSA. The CDR3 is 14 residues long. The J segment lost 4 bases and the V segment lost 5 bases, leaving 7 bases of the junction unmatched. The CDR3 nucleotides are TGTGCCAGCAGCGTAGACAGGGACCGCTATGGCTACACCTTC. This codes for CASSVDRDRYGYTF.

The V gene is TRBV19, the J gene TRBJ1-2; weak D call: TRBD1 (6 bases). V dropped 5 bases and J dropped 4 bases, with 20 bases sitting between them. The CDR3 consists of 16 residues. The germline V gene encodes CDR1 LNHDA and CDR2 SQIVND (reference sequence). The CDR3 spells CASSLGTGTGSYGYTF. The DNA for the CDR3 is TGTGCCAGTAGTTTAGGTACAGGGACGGGCAGCTATGGCTACACCTTC.

The chain couples TRBV19 to TRBJ1-1; tentatively, D is TRBD1 (5 bases). From germline, CDR1 is LNHDA and CDR2 SQIVND (reference sequence). The CDR3 totals 13 residues. Trimming removed 2 bases at V and 9 bases at J, with 13 bases between. The CDR3 loop reads CASSITEQAQAFF. The CDR3 DNA follows: TGTGCCAGTAGTATAACGGAACAGGCTCAAGCTTTCTTT.

The genes are TRBV14 and TRBJ1-2, with a possible D match to TRBD1 (6 bases). The germline CDR1 and CDR2 sequences are SGHDN and FVKESK. V gave up 0 bases and J gave up 6 bases, with 17 bases separating them. The CDR3 loop spans 16 amino acids. CDR3 nucleotide sequence: TGTGCCAGCAGCCAAGAAATGCGGTGGGGGCAGGATGGCTACACCTTC. This gives the protein CASSQEMRWGQDGYTF.

V usage is TRBV7-3 and J usage is TRBJ2-1; tentatively, D is TRBD2 (7 bases). V was trimmed by 4 bases and J by 3 bases, leaving 19 bases between them. The CDR3 runs 17 residues. From germline, CDR1 is SGHTA and CDR2 FQGTGA. CDR3 in amino acids: CASSSQGGSIDYNEQFF. The CDR3, as DNA: TGTGCCAGCAGCTCACAGGGCGGGAGTATTGACTACAATGAGCAGTTCTTC.

The J gene is TRBJ2-2, the V gene TRBV24-1; 9 nucleotides match TRBD2. CDR3 length: 17 residues. CDR1 KGHDR and CDR2 SFDVKD come from the germline V gene. J was trimmed by 2 bases and V by 2 bases; bases with no gene match: 5. The CDR3 DNA is TGTGCCACCAGTGATTCCGGACTAGCGCCTAACACCGGGGAGCTGTTTTTT. Its protein is CATSDSGLAPNTGELFF.

CDR3 loop: CASKTGVVGYTF. CDR3 in DNA: TGTGCCAGCAAAACAGGGGTGGTCGGCTACACCTTC. The V call is TRBV6-5, the J call TRBJ1-2, with 7 nucleotides matching TRBD1. The ends lost 7 bases at V and 8 bases at J; junction bases unmatched: 7. The CDR3 spans 12 residues. Germline V gives CDR1 MNHEY, CDR2 SVGAGI.

In DNA form, the CDR3 reads TGTGCCATCAGGGGCGGGGCGGGGAACACTGAAGCTTTCTTT. Translation gives CAIRGGAGNTEAFF. The chain carries TRBV10-3 and TRBJ1-1; possible D gene TRBD1, 5 bases. Looked up from germline, CDR1 is ENHRY and CDR2 is SYGVKD. The CDR3 extends over 14 amino acids. Trimming pared 6 bases from V and 1 base from J, leaving 12 bases between.

The rearrangement links TRBV3-1 (or the pseudogene TRBV3-2) to TRBJ2-3; possibly TRBD1 for D (6 bases). Trimming removed 8 bases at V and 0 bases at J, with 21 bases between. CDR1 and CDR2 from the germline V gene are LGHDT and YNNKEL (reference sequence). This CDR3 has 17 amino acids. The CDR3 DNA reads as TGTGCCAGCCTCTTAGTAGGGGGAGTAACTAGCACAGATACGCAGTATTTT. Amino acids: CASLLVGGVTSTDTQYF.

As regards this clone: A read error may account for a junction end that differs from germline. The chain carries TRBV7-9 and TRBJ2-3; 9 bases align to TRBD1. Germline loops: CDR1 SEHNR, CDR2 FQNEAQ (reference sequence). This CDR3 has 14 amino acids. This CDR3 reads CASSLANLGTGTFF. The CDR3 bases are TGTGCCAGCAGCTTAGCGAACCTCGGGACAGGGACCTTCTTT.